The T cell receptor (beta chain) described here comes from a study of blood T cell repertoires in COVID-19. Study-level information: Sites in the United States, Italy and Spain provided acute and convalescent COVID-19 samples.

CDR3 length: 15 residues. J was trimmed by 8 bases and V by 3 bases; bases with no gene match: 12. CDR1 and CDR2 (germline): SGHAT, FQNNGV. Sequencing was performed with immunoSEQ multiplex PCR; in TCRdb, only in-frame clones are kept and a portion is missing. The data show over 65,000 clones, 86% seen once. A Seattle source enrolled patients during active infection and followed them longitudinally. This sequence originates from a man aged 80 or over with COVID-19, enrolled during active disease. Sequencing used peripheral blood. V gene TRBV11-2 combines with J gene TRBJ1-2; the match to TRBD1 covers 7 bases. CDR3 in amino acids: CASSFQPGQRFGYTF. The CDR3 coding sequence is TGTGCCAGCAGCTTTCAACCGGGACAGCGTTTCGGCTACACCTTC. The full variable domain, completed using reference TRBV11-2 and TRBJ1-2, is EAGVAQSPRYKIIEKRQSVAFWCNPISGHATLYWYQQILGQGPKLLIQFQNNGVVDDSQLPKDRFSAERLKGVDSTLKIQPAKLEDSAVYLCASSFQPGQRFGYTFGSGTRLTVV.